The clone carrying this T cell receptor (beta chain) was observed a handful of times. This sample stems from a study of identical twins. Between the trimmed V and J ends, which lost 7 bases and 2 bases, there was a span of 9 bases. Germline lookup yields CDR1 DFQATT and CDR2 SNEGSKA (reference sequence). The CDR3 sequence is 12 residues long. MiXCR, applied by TCRdb to the 5' RACE reads, yields one record per CDR3 protein. The profile covers roughly 770,000 distinct CDR3 sequences, with approximately 18% appearing a single time and about an eighth taken by the ten largest. The same data also went into a second study, on T cells expressing NK-cell markers.

This receptor was obtained from a woman aged 18-29 years in good health. The sample consisted of PBMCs. V is TRBV20-1 and J is TRBJ1-3, with unresolved D. CDR3 in DNA: TGCAGTGTAGCGGGGACTGGAAACACCATATATTTT. It encodes CSVAGTGNTIYF.